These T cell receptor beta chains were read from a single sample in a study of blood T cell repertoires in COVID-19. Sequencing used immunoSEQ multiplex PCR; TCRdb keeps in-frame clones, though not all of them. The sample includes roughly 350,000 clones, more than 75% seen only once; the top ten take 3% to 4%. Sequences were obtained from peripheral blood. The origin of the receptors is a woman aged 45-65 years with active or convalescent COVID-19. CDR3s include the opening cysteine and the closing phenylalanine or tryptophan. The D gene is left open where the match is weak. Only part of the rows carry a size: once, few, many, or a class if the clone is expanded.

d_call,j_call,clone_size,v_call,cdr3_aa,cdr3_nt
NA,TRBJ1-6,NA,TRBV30,CAWSAIGSPLHF,TGTGCCTGGAGCGCGATCGGGTCACCCCTCCACTTT
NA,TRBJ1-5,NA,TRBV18,CASSPPGGPGGNQPQHF,TGTGCCAGCTCACCTCCGGGGGGGCCCGGAGGCAATCAGCCCCAGCATTTT
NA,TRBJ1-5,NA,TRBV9,CASSVEGGNQPQHF,TGTGCCAGCAGCGTAGAGGGGGGCAATCAGCCCCAGCATTTT
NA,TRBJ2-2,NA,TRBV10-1,CASRRSPGTPRRELFF,TGCGCCAGCAGAAGATCTCCCGGGACACCCCGCCGGGAGCTGTTTTTT
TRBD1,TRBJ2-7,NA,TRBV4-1,CASSPVKTGNYEQYF,TGCGCCAGCAGCCCCGTGAAGACAGGGAACTACGAGCAGTACTTC
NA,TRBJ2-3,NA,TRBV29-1,CSVGRGGTDTQYF,TGCAGCGTTGGCAGGGGAGGCACAGATACGCAGTATTTT
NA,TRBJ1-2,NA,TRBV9,CASSVPEAGYTF,TGTGCCAGCAGCGTCCCTGAGGCTGGCTACACCTTC
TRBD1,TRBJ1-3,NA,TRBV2,CASSLFPQGRGSGNTIYF,TGTGCCAGCAGTCTCTTCCCTCAGGGCAGGGGGTCAGGAAACACCATATATTTT
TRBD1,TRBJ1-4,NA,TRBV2,CASSEGTGKEKLFF,TGTGCCAGCAGTGAAGGGACAGGGAAAGAAAAACTGTTTTTT
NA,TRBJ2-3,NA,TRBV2,CASTAEDTQYF,TGTGCCAGCACTGCCGAGGATACGCAGTATTTT
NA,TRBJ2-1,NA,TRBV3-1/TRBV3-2,CASSLRDFGNEQFF,TGTGCCAGCAGCCTAAGGGACTTCGGTAATGAGCAGTTCTTC
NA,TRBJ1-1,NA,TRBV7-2,CASSLVSPGEAFF,TGTGCCAGCAGCTTAGTTTCCCCCGGGGAAGCTTTCTTT
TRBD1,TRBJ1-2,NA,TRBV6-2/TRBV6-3,CASSYRTGGNYGYTF,TGTGCCAGCAGTTACAGGACAGGAGGGAACTATGGCTACACCTTC
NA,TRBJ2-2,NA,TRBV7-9,CASSFRVSGELFF,TGTGCCAGCAGCTTCAGGGTATCCGGGGAGCTGTTTTTT
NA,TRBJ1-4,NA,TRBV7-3,CASSRTANEKLFF,TGTGCCAGCAGCCGGACAGCAAATGAAAAACTGTTTTTT
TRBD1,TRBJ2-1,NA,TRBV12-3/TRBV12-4,CASSRDRGEEQFF,TGTGCCAGCAGCCGAGACAGGGGAGAGGAGCAGTTCTTC
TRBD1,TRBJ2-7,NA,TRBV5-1,CASSPGTGYSYEQYF,TGCGCCAGCAGCCCTGGGACAGGGTACTCCTACGAGCAGTACTTC
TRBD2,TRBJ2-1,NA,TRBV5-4,CASSPGTSGLNEQFF,TGTGCCAGCAGCCCCGGGACTAGCGGGCTAAATGAGCAGTTCTTC
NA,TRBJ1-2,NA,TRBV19,CASSKAQGYGYTF,TGTGCCAGTAGTAAAGCCCAGGGCTATGGCTACACCTTC
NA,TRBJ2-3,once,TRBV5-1,CASSYGLASTDTQYF,TGCGCCAGCAGCTACGGACTGGCTAGCACAGATACGCAGTATTTT
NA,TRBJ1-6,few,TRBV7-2,CASSPVNSPLHF,TGTGCCAGCAGCCCGGTGAATTCACCCCTCCACTTT
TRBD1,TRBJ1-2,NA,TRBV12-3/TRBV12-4,CASSGQGRDGYTF,TGTGCCAGCAGTGGACAGGGAAGGGATGGCTACACCTTC
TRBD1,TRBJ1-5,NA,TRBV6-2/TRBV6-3,CASSYSGTGNQAQHF,TGTGCCAGCAGTTACTCCGGGACAGGTAATCAGGCCCAGCATTTT
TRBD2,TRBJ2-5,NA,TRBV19,CASSRTSAGAGETQYF,TGTGCCAGTAGTCGGACTAGCGCGGGTGCGGGAGAGACCCAGTACTTC
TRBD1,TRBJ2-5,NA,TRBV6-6,CASNAGQGIQTQYF,TGTGCCAGCAACGCGGGACAGGGGATACAGACCCAGTACTTC
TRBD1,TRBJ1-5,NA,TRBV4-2,CASSQERTGRDQPQHF,TGTGCCAGCAGCCAAGAGCGGACAGGGAGGGATCAGCCCCAGCATTTT
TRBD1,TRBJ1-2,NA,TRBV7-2,CASSLARDSVYGYTF,TGTGCCAGCAGCTTAGCTAGGGACAGCGTCTATGGCTACACCTTC
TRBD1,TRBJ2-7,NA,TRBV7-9,CASSLIGGQGSYEQYF,TGTGCCAGCAGCTTAATCGGAGGACAGGGCTCCTACGAGCAGTACTTC
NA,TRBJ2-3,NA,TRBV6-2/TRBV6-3,CASSGSTDTQYF,TGTGCCAGCAGTGGCAGCACAGATACGCAGTATTTT
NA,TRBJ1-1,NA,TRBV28,CASSPPTVKGTEAFF,TGTGCCAGCAGTCCTCCGACAGTAAAGGGAACTGAAGCTTTCTTT
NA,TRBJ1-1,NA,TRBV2,CASRETEAFF,TGTGCCAGCAGAGAGACTGAAGCTTTCTTT
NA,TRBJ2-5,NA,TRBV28,CASSFPFRQETQYF,TGTGCCAGCAGTTTTCCTTTCCGGCAAGAGACCCAGTACTTC
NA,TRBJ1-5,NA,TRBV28,CASWPGGGQPQHF,TGTGCCAGCTGGCCTGGTGGAGGTCAGCCCCAGCATTTT
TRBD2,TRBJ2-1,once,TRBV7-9,CASSLWGPAGVASYNEQFF,TGTGCCAGCAGCTTATGGGGCCCAGCGGGGGTTGCTTCCTACAATGAGCAGTTCTTC
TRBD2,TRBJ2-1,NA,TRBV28,CASSLPLADYNEQFF,TGTGCCAGCAGTTTACCCCTAGCGGATTACAATGAGCAGTTCTTC
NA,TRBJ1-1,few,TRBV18,CASSPNRENTEAFF,TGTGCCAGCTCCCCCAATCGGGAGAACACTGAAGCTTTCTTT
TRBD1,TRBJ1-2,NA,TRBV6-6,CASSYGTGSPSGYTF,TGTGCCAGCAGTTATGGGACAGGTTCCCCTTCAGGCTACACCTTC
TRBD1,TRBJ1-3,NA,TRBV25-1,CASSDLDRANTIYF,TGTGCCAGCAGTGACCTAGACAGGGCTAACACCATATATTTT
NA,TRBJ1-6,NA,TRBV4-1,CASSQEPGGGRFSPLHF,TGCGCCAGCAGCCAAGAACCGGGGGGAGGCCGTTTTTCACCCCTCCACTTT
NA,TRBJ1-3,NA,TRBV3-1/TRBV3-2,CASSHDRQPSGNTIYF,TGTGCCAGCAGCCACGACAGGCAACCCTCTGGAAACACCATATATTTT
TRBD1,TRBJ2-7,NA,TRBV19,CASSIGTGGGYEQYF,TGTGCCAGTAGTATCGGGACAGGGGGCGGCTACGAGCAGTACTTC